What follows are 3 T cell receptor beta chains derived from one specimen sequenced in a study of human T cells and chemical hapten exposure. TCRdb ran MiXCR on the RACE reads and lists one entry per CDR3 protein. The table lists 49,000 or so distinct CDR3 sequences, about 4.8% of them singletons. The time point was: healthy volunteer bleed at 2 weeks. The authors' total RNA extraction used unfractionated whole blood. The sequencing input was whole blood. Receptors were obtained from a human donor in good health. Some clones in this sample may be carry-over from other donors' samples.

This chain joins TRBV6-2 or TRBV6-3 and TRBJ2-7; TRBD2 aligns across 13 bases. The CDR3 runs 16 residues. Germline loops: CDR1 MNHEY, CDR2 SVGEGT. V dropped 6 bases and J dropped 9; count of bases not matched to a gene: 14. The CDR3 protein is CASRQTTSGRPPGQYF. The CDR3 coding sequence is TGTGCCAGCAGACAAACGACTAGCGGGAGGCCCCCTGGGCAGTACTTC.

This clonotype has just a few counts. The rearrangement joins TRBV29-1 to TRBJ1-5; no clear D. The CDR3 runs to 15 residues. Per germline, CDR1 SQVTM and CDR2 ANQGSEA. Trimming took 6 bases from V and 6 from J, leaving 21 bases between them. DNA for the CDR3: TGCAGCGTCGGAAGGGCCCGGGTCGGGAGTCAGCCCCAGCATTTT. Amino acids: CSVGRARVGSQPQHF.

This clonotype was seen a few times. CDR3 sequence reads: CASSGAFAEAFF. The CDR3, as DNA: TGTGCCAGCAGCGGAGCATTCGCTGAAGCTTTCTTT. This rearrangement joins TRBV11-2 to TRBJ1-1, with D uncertain. The V end lost 5 bases, the J end lost 6 bases, and 10 bases lay between the germline ends. The CDR3 loop spans 12 amino acids. Germline V gene lookup returns CDR1 SGHAT and CDR2 FQNNGV.